This T cell receptor beta chain appears in the sequencing data of a study of early T cells in non-severe SARS-CoV-2 infection. Study-level background: Sequencing used unsorted whole-blood bulk RNA, so chains lack pairing. General study results and limits: Private and CD4 specificities were missed by VDJdb matching, skewed to anti-spike CD8.

V dropped 5 bases and J dropped 3; count of bases not matched to a gene: 18. This CDR3 is built from 18 residues. Germline V lookup: CDR1 SEHNR, CDR2 FQNEAQ (reference sequence). From the 5' RACE reads, TCRdb called clonotypes with MiXCR, one entry per CDR3 protein. The sample has more than 20,000 distinct CDR3 sequences; 4% are singletons. This clonotype appeared many times. The antigen remains unidentified. This sequence originates from an adult who was a healthcare worker with PCR-confirmed SARS-CoV-2 infection or an uninfected control (not recorded which). The sequenced sample was whole blood. This sequence joins TRBV7-9 and TRBJ2-7, with 8 bases fitting TRBD2. The CDR3 bases are TGTGCCAGCAGCCCCCTTTTTGCGGGGGGCATCTCAGTCTACGAGCAGTACTTC. This gives the protein CASSPLFAGGISVYEQYF. Full variable domain (rest looked up from reference TRBV7-9 and TRBJ2-7): DTGVSQNPRHKITKRGQNVTFRCDPISEHNRLYWYRQTLGQGPEFLTYFQNEAQLEKSRLLSDRFSAERPKGSFSTLEIQRTEQGDSAMYLCASSPLFAGGISVYEQYFGPGTRLTVT.